Listed below are T cell receptor beta chains from one sample, sequenced in a study of T cell repertoires in cytomegalovirus infection. These receptors have no identified antigens. One entry per CDR3 protein, called by TCRdb with MiXCR from the reads. This repertoire shows about 830,000 distinct CDR3 sequences, 30% to 35% found once; its top ten account for around 12%. The starting material was cultured CD8+ T cells from PBMCs, obtained from culture after CMV antigen stimulation. The receptors derive from a human donor in good health (CMV status not recorded). Some clones in this sample may be carry-over from other donors' samples. Each CDR3 is given with its conserved first and last residue. A D gene is named only where the DNA matches it firmly. The size entry is marked missing in some rows and otherwise reads once, few, many or a size class.

.,TRBJ2-1,TRBV7-3,many,CASSLGGLGTRDNEQFF,TGTGCCAGCAGCTTAGGAGGGTTAGGCACCCGGGACAATGAGCAGTTCTTC
.,TRBJ2-3,TRBV12-3/TRBV12-4,.,CASSPPRSYTDTQYF,TGTGCCAGCAGTCCGCCCCGATCATACACAGATACGCAGTATTTT
.,TRBJ1-3,TRBV7-2,.,CASSTDLGSGRNTIYF,TGTGCCAGCAGCACAGATTTGGGTTCCGGTAGAAACACCATATATTTT
.,TRBJ2-2,TRBV4-3,few,CASSQTDRFSNTGELFF,TGCGCCAGCAGCCAAACAGACAGATTTTCGAACACCGGGGAGCTGTTTTTT
TRBD1,TRBJ1-6,TRBV27,.,CASSQGQGGSPLHF,TGTGCCAGCAGTCAGGGACAGGGCGGTTCACCCCTCCACTTT
TRBD1,TRBJ1-2,TRBV7-6,.,CASSGGDRVYGYTF,TGTGCCAGCAGCGGTGGGGACAGGGTGTATGGCTACACCTTC
TRBD1,TRBJ1-5,TRBV7-4,once,CASSFGPGQTASNTQHF,TGTGCCAGCAGCTTTGGTCCGGGACAGACGGCATCGAATACGCAGCATTTT
.,TRBJ2-5,TRBV4-1,.,CASSQDLSGPGETQYF,TGCGCCAGCAGCCAAGATCTATCAGGTCCAGGGGAGACCCAGTACTTC
TRBD1,TRBJ2-7,TRBV6-2/TRBV6-3,.,CASSHRGDRAYNEQYF,TGTGCCAGCAGTCATAGGGGGGACAGGGCCTACAATGAGCAGTACTTC
.,TRBJ2-1,TRBV5-8,few,CASSFRHRDSDNEQFF,TGTGCCAGCAGCTTTCGACACCGGGACTCAGACAATGAGCAGTTCTTC
TRBD1,TRBJ1-2,TRBV27,.,CASSPPSATGGAYIAGYTF,TGTGCCAGCAGTCCCCCGTCTGCTACAGGGGGGGCCTATATTGCTGGCTACACCTTC
.,TRBJ1-5,TRBV6-1,few,CASNGNSNQPQHF,TGTGCCAGCAACGGAAATAGCAATCAGCCCCAGCATTTT
TRBD1,TRBJ2-7,TRBV27,.,CASSFLRDRGSGEQYF,TGTGCCAGCAGTTTCCTCCGGGACAGGGGATCGGGGGAGCAGTACTTC
TRBD1,TRBJ2-7,TRBV6-6,once,CASSYPDRGPDEQYF,TGTGCCAGCAGTTACCCGGACAGGGGGCCTGACGAGCAGTACTTC
.,TRBJ2-4,TRBV5-1,many,CASSLVGGLSSDLAKNIQYF,TGCGCCAGCAGCTTGGTTGGGGGACTTTCTTCCGACCTAGCCAAAAACATTCAGTACTTC
TRBD1,TRBJ1-5,TRBV29-1,few,CSVEGRGPGQPQHF,TGCAGCGTTGAAGGAAGGGGGCCGGGTCAGCCCCAGCATTTT